The entry below describes one T cell receptor beta chain. The data originate from a study of blood T cell repertoires in COVID-19. About the study: The analysed material was cDNA or gDNA that came from T cells, B-cell-depleted T cells, or PBMCs.

The CDR3 sequence is 16 residues long. In germline, CDR1 is LNHDA, CDR2 SQIVND (reference sequence). The V segment lost 1 base and the J segment 2 bases; nucleotides outside the gene matches: 1. Patients at the Seattle site were enrolled during active infection and followed longitudinally. In the original analysis: Estimated nucleated cell counts came from reference gene primer amplification. The protocol was immunoSEQ multiplex PCR, while the TCRdb copy is restricted to in-frame clones and leaves out a portion. Clonal size and the V and J genes are those of that table, whereas D and trimming came from the DNA. This table holds under 200,000 clones, about four fifths found once.

The V call is TRBV19, the J call TRBJ2-6, with 8 nucleotides matching TRBD2. Sequenced sample: peripheral blood. The TCR sequence derives from a woman aged 55-75 years with COVID-19, enrolled during active disease. The CDR3 nucleotides read TGTGCCAGTAGTATAGGGGGACTAGCTGGGGCCAACGTCCTGACTTTC. Its protein is CASSIGGLAGANVLTF.